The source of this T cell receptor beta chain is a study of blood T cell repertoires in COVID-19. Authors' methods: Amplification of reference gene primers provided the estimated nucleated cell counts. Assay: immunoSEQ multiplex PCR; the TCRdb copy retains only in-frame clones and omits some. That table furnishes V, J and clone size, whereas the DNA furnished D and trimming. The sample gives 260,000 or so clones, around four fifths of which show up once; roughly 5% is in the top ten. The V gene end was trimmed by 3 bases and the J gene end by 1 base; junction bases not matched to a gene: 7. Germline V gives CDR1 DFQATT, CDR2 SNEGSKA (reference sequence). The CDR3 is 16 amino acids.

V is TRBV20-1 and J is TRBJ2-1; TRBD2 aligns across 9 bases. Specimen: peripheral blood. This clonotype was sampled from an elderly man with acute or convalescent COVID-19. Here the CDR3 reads CSASSGLAGSYNEQFF. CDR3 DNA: TGCAGTGCTAGTAGCGGCCTAGCGGGATCCTACAATGAGCAGTTCTTC.